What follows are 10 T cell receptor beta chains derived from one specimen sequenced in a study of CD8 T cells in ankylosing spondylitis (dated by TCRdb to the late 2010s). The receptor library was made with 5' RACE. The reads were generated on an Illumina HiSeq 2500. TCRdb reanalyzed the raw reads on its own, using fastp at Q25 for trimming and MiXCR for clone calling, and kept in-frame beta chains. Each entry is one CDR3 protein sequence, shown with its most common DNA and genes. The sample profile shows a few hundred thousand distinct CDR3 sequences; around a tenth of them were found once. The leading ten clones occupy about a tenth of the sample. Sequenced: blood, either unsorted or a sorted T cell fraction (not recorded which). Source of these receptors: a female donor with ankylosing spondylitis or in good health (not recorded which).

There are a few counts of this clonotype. CDR3 in DNA: TGTGCCAGCTCACCCGGGATGGTAGCAGAGACCCAGTACTTC. As protein: CASSPGMVAETQYF. The chain is built from TRBV18 and TRBJ2-5; D perhaps matches TRBD2 (5 bases). V lost 3 bases to trimming and J lost 4 bases, with 12 bases between them. This CDR3 contains 14 residues. CDR1 KGHSH and CDR2 LQKENI come from the germline V gene.

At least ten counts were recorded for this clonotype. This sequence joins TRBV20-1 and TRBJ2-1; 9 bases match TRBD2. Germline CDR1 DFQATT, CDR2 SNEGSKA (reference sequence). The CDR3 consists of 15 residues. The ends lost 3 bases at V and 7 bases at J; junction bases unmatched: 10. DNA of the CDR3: TGCAGTGCTAGTGGTTTGGCTAGCGGGGAGAATGAGCAGTTCTTC. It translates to CSASGLASGENEQFF.

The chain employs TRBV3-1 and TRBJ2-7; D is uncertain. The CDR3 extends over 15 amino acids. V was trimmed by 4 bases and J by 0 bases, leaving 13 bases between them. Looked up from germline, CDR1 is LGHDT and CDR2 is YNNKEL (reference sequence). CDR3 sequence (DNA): TGTGCCAGCAGCCGTGTAGCTCTACTCTCCTACGAGCAGTACTTC. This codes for CASSRVALLSYEQYF.

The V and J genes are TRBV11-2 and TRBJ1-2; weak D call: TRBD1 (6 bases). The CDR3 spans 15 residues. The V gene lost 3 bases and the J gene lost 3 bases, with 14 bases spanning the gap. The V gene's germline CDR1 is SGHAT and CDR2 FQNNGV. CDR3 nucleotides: TGTGCCAGCAGCTTGGACCAAACAGGGTACTATGGCTACACCTTC. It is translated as CASSLDQTGYYGYTF.

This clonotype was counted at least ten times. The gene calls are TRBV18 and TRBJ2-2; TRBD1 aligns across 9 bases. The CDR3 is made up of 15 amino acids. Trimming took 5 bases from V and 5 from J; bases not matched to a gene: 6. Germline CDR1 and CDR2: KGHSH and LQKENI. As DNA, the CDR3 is TGTGCCAGCTCAACGCTACAGGGGGCAACCGGGGAGCTGTTTTTT. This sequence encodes CASSTLQGATGELFF.

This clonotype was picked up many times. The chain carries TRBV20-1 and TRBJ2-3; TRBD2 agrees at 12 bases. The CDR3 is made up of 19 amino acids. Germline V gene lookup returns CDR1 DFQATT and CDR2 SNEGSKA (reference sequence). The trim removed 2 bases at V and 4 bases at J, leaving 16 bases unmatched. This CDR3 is CSARSPLSGLAGRADTQYF. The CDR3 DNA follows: TGCAGTGCTAGATCCCCCCTCTCCGGACTAGCGGGAAGAGCAGATACGCAGTATTTT.

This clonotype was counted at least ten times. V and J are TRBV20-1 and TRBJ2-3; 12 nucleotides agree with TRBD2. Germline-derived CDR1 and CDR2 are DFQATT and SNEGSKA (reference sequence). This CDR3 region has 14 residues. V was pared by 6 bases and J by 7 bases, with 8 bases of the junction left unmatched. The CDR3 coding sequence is TGCAGTGCCCGGGCTAGCGGGGGGGGATATACGCAGTATTTT. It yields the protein CSARASGGGYTQYF.

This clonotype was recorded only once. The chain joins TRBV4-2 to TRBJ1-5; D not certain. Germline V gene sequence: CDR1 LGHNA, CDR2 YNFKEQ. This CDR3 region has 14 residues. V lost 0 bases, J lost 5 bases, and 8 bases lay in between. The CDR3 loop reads CASSQEPGYQPQHF. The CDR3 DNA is TGTGCCAGCAGCCAAGAACCAGGATATCAGCCCCAGCATTTT.

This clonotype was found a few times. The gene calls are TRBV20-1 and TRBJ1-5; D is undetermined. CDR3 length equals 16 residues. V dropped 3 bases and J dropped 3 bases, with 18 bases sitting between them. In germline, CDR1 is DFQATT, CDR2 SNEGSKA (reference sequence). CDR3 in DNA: TGCAGTGCTAGGGCGGGTTGGCAAAGGATCAATCAGCCCCAGCATTTT. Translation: CSARAGWQRINQPQHF.

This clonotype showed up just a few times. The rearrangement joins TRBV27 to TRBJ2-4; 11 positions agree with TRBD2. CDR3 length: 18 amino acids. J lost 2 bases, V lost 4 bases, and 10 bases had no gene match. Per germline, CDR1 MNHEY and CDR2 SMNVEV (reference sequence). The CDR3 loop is CASSSPSTSGRSKNIQYF. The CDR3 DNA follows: TGTGCCAGCAGTTCCCCCAGCACTAGCGGGAGATCCAAAAACATTCAGTACTTC.